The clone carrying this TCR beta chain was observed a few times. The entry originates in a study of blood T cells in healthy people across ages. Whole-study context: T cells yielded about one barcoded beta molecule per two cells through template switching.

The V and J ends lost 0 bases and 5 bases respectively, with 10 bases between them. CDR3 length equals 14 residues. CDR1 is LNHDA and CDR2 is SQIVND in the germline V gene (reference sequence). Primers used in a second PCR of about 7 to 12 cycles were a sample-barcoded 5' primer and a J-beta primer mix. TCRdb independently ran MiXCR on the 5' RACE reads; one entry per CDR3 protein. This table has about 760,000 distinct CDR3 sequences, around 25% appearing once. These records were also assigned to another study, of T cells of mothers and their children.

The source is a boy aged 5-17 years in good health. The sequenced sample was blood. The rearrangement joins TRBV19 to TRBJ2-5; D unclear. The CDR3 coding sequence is TGTGCCAGTAGTATAGAGCCTCAGGACGAGACCCAGTACTTC. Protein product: CASSIEPQDETQYF.